The next 28 T cell receptor beta chains were all read from a single sample in a study of cytomegalovirus exposure and HLA in healthy donors. PCR involved 60 Vbeta and 13 Jbeta primers. Generated by immunoSEQ multiplex PCR, the TCRdb table keeps only in-frame clones and is missing some. The repertoire holds some 140,000 clones, approximately 77% seen once, with roughly 0.9% in the top ten. The source material was PBMCs. The receptors originated from a woman aged 55-69 years in good health and CMV-seronegative.

The chain uses TRBV5-6 and TRBJ2-5; weak D call: TRBD2 (6 bases). The DNA end lines up better with TRBJ2-7; the J call may be wrong. The germline CDR1 and CDR2 sequences are SGHDT and YYEEEE. This CDR3 is built from 14 residues. The CDR3 protein is CASSQGLSSYEQYF. DNA for the CDR3: TGTGCCAGCAGCCAGGGACTCAGCTCCTACGAGCAGTACTTC.

This rearrangement joins TRBV6-1 to TRBJ1-1, with D unresolved. The CDR3 contains 15 residues. V lost 0 bases and J lost 1, with 9 bases in between. Germline CDR1 reads MNHNS; CDR2 reads SASEGT. The CDR3 spells CASSEANIENTEAFF. The CDR3 DNA reads as TGTGCCAGCAGTGAAGCGAATATAGAGAACACTGAAGCTTTCTTT.

The chain recombines TRBV28 with TRBJ1-4; 10 bases align to TRBD1. Germline V lookup: CDR1 MDHEN, CDR2 SYDVKM. Germline trimming cut 6 bases from V and 4 bases from J; bases unmatched to any gene: 8. The CDR3 has 16 amino acids. The CDR3, as DNA: TGTGCCAGCAGCTCTTCCGGGACAGGGGATAATGAAAAACTGTTTTTT. Protein sequence: CASSSSGTGDNEKLFF.

This chain connects TRBV18 to TRBJ1-1; 9 bases map to TRBD1. J gave up 1 base and V 6 bases, and 6 bases lay outside the gene matches. CDR1 is KGHSH and CDR2 is LQKENI in the germline V gene. CDR3 length: 15 residues. The CDR3 sequence is CASSPGQGRNTEAFF. The CDR3 nucleotides read TGTGCCAGCTCCCCTGGACAGGGGCGGAACACTGAAGCTTTCTTT.

The gene calls are TRBV27 and TRBJ2-7; 8 bases map to TRBD2. The J segment lost 7 bases and the V segment lost 10 bases, leaving 18 bases of the junction unmatched. Germline CDR1 MNHEY, CDR2 SMNVEV (reference sequence). The CDR3 is 15 amino acids. This CDR3 reads CATSRVAGLQGEQYF. The CDR3 bases are TGTGCCACCTCGAGGGTAGCGGGGCTCCAAGGAGAGCAGTACTTC.

CDR3 protein: CASSLGTGGQPQHF. DNA for the CDR3: TGCGCCAGCAGCTTGGGGACAGGGGGTCAGCCCCAGCATTTT. The V and J genes are TRBV5-1 and TRBJ1-5, with TRBD1 identical over 10 bases. Trimming at V came to 0 bases and at J to 6 bases, leaving 0 bases not matched to a gene. In germline, CDR1 is SGHRS, CDR2 YFSETQ. This CDR3 spans 14 amino acids.

This chain uses TRBV28 with TRBJ2-2; 15 bases agree with TRBD2. The CDR3 extends over 17 amino acids. V lost 4 bases and J lost 5; bases outside the gene matches: 5. Germline V gene lookup returns CDR1 MDHEN and CDR2 SYDVKM. In DNA form, the CDR3 reads TGTGCCAGCAGTTCGGGACTAGCGGGAGGATTAACCGGGGAGCTGTTTTTT. This gives the protein CASSSGLAGGLTGELFF.

The genes are TRBV6-1 and TRBJ2-7; 7 positions match TRBD2. The CDR3 has 16 amino acids. Trimming at V came to 0 bases and at J to 2 bases, leaving 7 bases not matched to a gene. Germline V lookup: CDR1 MNHNS, CDR2 SASEGT. The DNA of the CDR3 is TGTGCCAGCAGTGAAGCGCGGGGGAGGATTGCCTACGAGCAGTACTTC. This gives the protein CASSEARGRIAYEQYF.

This clone was detected only a few times. The V call is TRBV5-4, the J call TRBJ2-3, with 8 bases matching TRBD2. Germline CDR1 is SGHNT and CDR2 is YYREEE (reference sequence). CDR3 size: 15 residues. Losses at the gene ends were 0 bases for V and 5 bases for J; bases not matched to a gene: 5. CDR3 residues: CASSLGAGGGDTQYF. The CDR3 coding sequence is TGTGCCAGCAGCTTGGGGGCGGGAGGAGGAGATACGCAGTATTTT.

The chain links TRBV7-2 to TRBJ2-1, with 16 bases identical to TRBD2. Losses at the gene ends were 5 bases for V and 7 bases for J; bases not matched to a gene: 11. The CDR3 has 18 amino acids. The germline V gene has CDR1 SGHTA and CDR2 FQGNSA. The CDR3 protein is CASSAGLAGGSSRNEQFF. For the CDR3, the DNA is TGTGCCAGCAGCGCGGGACTAGCGGGAGGGTCCTCTCGGAATGAGCAGTTCTTC.

This chain links TRBV15 with TRBJ1-4; TRBD1 agrees at 9 bases. V lost 0 bases and J lost 3; bases outside the gene matches: 11. Germline CDR1 reads LNHNV; CDR2 reads YYDKDF (reference sequence). CDR3 size: 19 residues. The CDR3 is CATSRDRGTGFESNEKLFF. In DNA form, the CDR3 reads TGTGCCACCAGCAGAGATCGGGGGACAGGGTTTGAGTCTAATGAAAAACTGTTTTTT.

This clone was recorded only once. The V gene is TRBV7-8, the J gene TRBJ1-5; D remains ambiguous. The CDR3 is 16 residues long. Germline CDR1 reads SGHVS; CDR2 reads FQNEAQ. Trimming pared 0 bases from V and 1 base from J, leaving 10 bases between. Here the CDR3 reads CASSLAIGGSNQPQHF. Here the CDR3 DNA reads TGTGCCAGCAGCTTAGCGATAGGCGGCAGCAATCAGCCCCAGCATTTT.

CDR3 in amino acids: CASMPLQVSYNSPLHF. The CDR3 nucleotides read TGTGCCAGCATGCCCTTACAGGTTTCCTATAATTCACCCCTCCACTTT. The chain carries TRBV27 and TRBJ1-6; TRBD1 might be the D (5 bases). This CDR3 is built from 16 residues. Germline CDR1 is MNHEY and CDR2 is SMNVEV (reference sequence). Trimming shortened V by 7 bases and J by 1 base, and 14 bases separated the two germline ends.

The chain links TRBV5-1 to TRBJ1-5; 7 nucleotides line up with TRBD1. There are 14 residues in the CDR3. Looked up from germline, CDR1 is SGHRS and CDR2 is YFSETQ. V shed 0 bases, J shed 6 bases, and the junction held 3 bases outside the gene matches. In nucleotides, the CDR3 is TGCGCCAGCAGCTTGGCAGGGGGAATTCAGCCCCAGCATTTT. This translates into CASSLAGGIQPQHF.

The chain uses TRBV6-1 and TRBJ2-7; 8 nucleotides match TRBD1. The CDR3 extends over 13 amino acids. From germline, CDR1 is MNHNS and CDR2 SASEGT. Unmatched junction bases numbered 4, after V lost 3 bases and J lost 6 bases. CDR3 amino acids: CASSDRQGTEQYF. CDR3 bases: TGTGCCAGCAGTGACCGACAGGGGACCGAGCAGTACTTC.

The CDR3 region is CAWSQGAYEQYF. CDR3 DNA: TGTGCCTGGAGTCAGGGGGCCTACGAGCAGTACTTC. The J gene is TRBJ2-7, the V gene TRBV30; TRBD1 aligns across 7 bases. V trimming: 2 bases; J trimming: 2 bases; junction bases outside the gene matches: 0. The CDR3 is 12 amino acids. Germline V gives CDR1 GTSNPN, CDR2 SVGIG (reference sequence).

The J gene is TRBJ1-4, the V gene TRBV9; possible D gene TRBD1, 6 bases. This CDR3 is 14 amino acids long. V lost 2 bases and J lost 7, with 12 bases in between. From germline, CDR1 is SGDLS and CDR2 YYNGEE. CDR3 nucleotides: TGTGCCAGCAGCGTTGGACAGAGAACTGAAAAACTGTTTTTT. Protein: CASSVGQRTEKLFF.

V gene TRBV7-2 combines with J gene TRBJ2-5; 7 bases line up with TRBD1. Germline V CDR1 and CDR2: SGHTA, FQGNSA. This CDR3 has 15 amino acids. The trim removed 7 bases at V and 2 bases at J, leaving 10 bases unmatched. In DNA form, the CDR3 reads TGTGCCAGCATACTGGGACAGAACTTTCAAGAGACCCAGTACTTC. Its translation: CASILGQNFQETQYF.

This clone was seen a handful of times. The V gene is TRBV7-9, the J gene TRBJ2-7, with 9 positions matching TRBD2. CDR3 size: 14 residues. With 5 bases clipped from V and 5 bases from J, the junction kept 7 bases outside the gene matches. Germline V gene data show CDR1 as SEHNR and CDR2 as FQNEAQ (reference sequence). This CDR3 is CASSISGSSDEQYF. DNA for the CDR3: TGTGCCAGCAGCATTAGCGGGAGTTCCGACGAGCAGTACTTC.

With respect to this clone: Additional DNA sequences in this sample encode the identical CDR3. This rearrangement joins TRBV9 to TRBJ2-1; D might be TRBD2 (7 bases). With 0 bases removed from V and 2 bases from J, the gap between germline ends came to 9 bases. The V gene's germline CDR1 is SGDLS and CDR2 YYNGEE. The CDR3 runs 15 residues. CDR3 DNA sequence: TGTGCCAGCAGCGTAGAAGGGGGGGCCTACAATGAGCAGTTCTTC. This encodes CASSVEGGAYNEQFF.

CDR3 in DNA: TGTGCCAGCACCAGGGCAGGGTGGGACACCGGGGAGCTGTTTTTT. Translating it yields CASTRAGWDTGELFF. This sequence joins TRBV6-1 and TRBJ2-2, with D possibly matching TRBD1 (5 bases). V was clipped by 7 bases and J by 3 bases, with 15 bases between them. CDR3 size: 15 residues. The germline V gene encodes CDR1 MNHNS and CDR2 SASEGT.

This chain connects TRBV7-9 to TRBJ1-1; unclear D gene. V shed 6 bases and J shed 0 bases, with 14 bases lying between them. Germline-derived CDR1 and CDR2 are SEHNR and FQNEAQ (reference sequence). CDR3 length: 15 amino acids. This CDR3 is CASSPIGVMNTEAFF. The CDR3 nucleotides read TGTGCCAGCAGTCCAATCGGGGTAATGAACACTGAAGCTTTCTTT.

This sequence joins TRBV28 and TRBJ1-1; D not resolved. CDR3 length equals 12 residues. V was shortened by 1 base and J by 4 bases, with 4 bases between the two germline ends. Germline V lookup: CDR1 MDHEN, CDR2 SYDVKM. CDR3 amino acids: CASSLSGTEAFF. In DNA, the CDR3 is TGTGCCAGCAGTTTATCGGGCACTGAAGCTTTCTTT.

V usage is TRBV13 and J usage is TRBJ2-1; weak D call: TRBD2 (6 bases). Trimming removed 0 bases at V and 8 bases at J, with 20 bases between. CDR1 and CDR2 from the germline V gene are PRHDT and FYEKMQ (reference sequence). The length of the CDR3 is 17 residues. The DNA of the CDR3 is TGTGCCAGCAGCTTAGGCCCCCGGCGGGGTCCTGGCTATGAGCAGTTCTTC. Amino acids: CASSLGPRRGPGYEQFF.

The chain links TRBV7-2 to TRBJ2-3; TRBD2 matches at 8 bases. This CDR3 contains 15 residues. V lost 1 base and J lost 3; bases outside the gene matches: 3. Germline V CDR1 and CDR2: SGHTA, FQGNSA. The CDR3 nucleotides read TGTGCCAGCAGCTTAGGTAGCGGGATGACAGATACGCAGTATTTT. It is translated as CASSLGSGMTDTQYF.

The chain carries TRBV16 and TRBJ2-5; 9 positions match TRBD1. The CDR3 runs 16 residues. Trimming at V came to 4 bases and at J to 3 bases, leaving 9 bases not matched to a gene. The germline CDR1 and CDR2 sequences are KGHSY and FQNENV. The CDR3, as DNA: TGTGCCAGCAGCCCGGGACAGGGCCGCCTGGAAGAGACCCAGTACTTC. The encoded protein is CASSPGQGRLEETQYF.

The rearrangement joins TRBV5-4 to TRBJ2-7; 10 bases align to TRBD1. Germline values: CDR1 SGHNT, CDR2 YYREEE (reference sequence). The CDR3 covers 14 residues. V lost 4 bases to trimming and J lost 8 bases; unmatched junction nucleotides: 9. The CDR3 DNA reads as TGTGCCAGCAGCCTCAGCGACAGGGGGCTTAAGCAGTACTTC. It codes for CASSLSDRGLKQYF.

The chain is built from TRBV7-8 and TRBJ2-7; 9 bases line up with TRBD2. CDR3 length: 16 amino acids. V lost 5 bases, J lost 0 bases, and 8 bases stayed unmatched. The V gene's germline CDR1 is SGHVS and CDR2 FQNEAQ. The CDR3 nucleotides read TGTGCCAGCAGCGCTCAAGGACTAGCGAACTCCTACGAGCAGTACTTC. Translated, it gives CASSAQGLANSYEQYF.